This TCR beta chain was obtained from a study of metastatic and nonmetastatic thyroid tumors. About the research overall: Malignant thyroid and benign thyroid patients provided blood and tumor or nodule tissue whose repertoires were compared. Study-level findings and limits: Significantly greater TCR beta diversity was reportedly found in malignant thyroid tumors than in benign nodules (in blood and tumor).

This clone appeared a few times. Its target is not known. Per the study methods: Clinicopathological groups differed in CDR3, with these differences serving to build a distant-metastasis classifier for papillary thyroid cancer. TCRdb re-analyzed the PCR reads using MiXCR. These V and J calls are TCRdb output, not the study's own analysis. The sample records some 30,000 clones, less than 20% being singletons. Among the patients, none had received any treatment before thyroid surgery. CDR3 length equals 14 residues. J gave up 6 bases and V 6 bases, and 6 bases lay outside the gene matches. CDR1 and CDR2 from the germline V gene are MNHNS and SASEGT.

The source of this sequence is a female donor with papillary thyroid cancer or a benign thyroid nodule (not recorded which). Some clones in this sample may be carry-over from other donors' samples. The rearrangement uses TRBV6-1 and TRBJ2-1; TRBD2 agrees at 9 bases. Material for sequencing was blood. CDR3 nucleotide sequence: TGTGCCAGCAGACTTCCGGGACTAGCCAATGAGCAGTTCTTC. Its protein product is CASRLPGLANEQFF.